The clone carrying this T cell receptor beta chain has more than one count but fewer than ten. Its antigen is not known. Overall study findings and caveats: The larger cohort examined one V-J beta rearrangement, not whole repertoires.

From germline, CDR1 is DFQATT and CDR2 SNEGSKA (reference sequence). The ends lost 3 bases at V and 4 bases at J; junction bases unmatched: 6. There are 14 residues in the CDR3. TCRdb analysed the 5' RACE reads with MiXCR anew, one entry per CDR3 protein. The data contain 40,000 to 65,000 distinct CDR3 sequences, 24% of them seen just once; the ten biggest clones take up approximately 3.3%. This clonotype originated in a female donor with breast cancer. The J gene is TRBJ1-1, the V gene TRBV20-1; the match to TRBD1 covers 9 bases. Sequencing used tumor-infiltrating naive CD4+ T cells sorted from the breast tumor. Subset reported: naive CD4+ T cells, CD4+CD45RA+CD25-. CDR3 nucleotides: TGCAGTGCTAGGACAAGGACAGGGGCCACTGAAGCTTTCTTT. As protein: CSARTRTGATEAFF.